This T cell receptor (beta chain) was found in a study of beta chain features in type 1 diabetes. The study, taken as a whole, reports: Among all four CD4+ subsets, Type 1 diabetes patients had TCRB CDR3s that were moderately but significantly shorter.

The CDR3 spans 13 residues. V was cut by 5 bases and J by 2 bases, with 9 bases left in between. Per the germline V gene, CDR1 is SEHNR and CDR2 is FQNEAQ (reference sequence). With respect to this clone: What it recognizes is unknown.

A single heparinised draw of approximately 0.12 L on average was taken per donor. TCRB transcripts that were expressed got sequenced, as all of the isolated RNA had been reverse transcribed. Assay: immunoSEQ multiplex PCR; the TCRdb copy retains only in-frame clones and omits some. There are over 150,000 clones in the sample; under 9.5% occur only once, and about 0.6% lies in the top ten. Sequencing input: central memory CD4+ T cells from blood. The V gene is TRBV7-9, the J gene TRBJ1-1; possibly TRBD1 for D (5 bases). The receptor was isolated from a man aged 18 to 30 in good health. The CDR3 sequence is CASSDQGNTEAFF. The CDR3 nucleotides are TGTGCCAGCAGCGATCAGGGCAACACTGAAGCTTTCTTT.